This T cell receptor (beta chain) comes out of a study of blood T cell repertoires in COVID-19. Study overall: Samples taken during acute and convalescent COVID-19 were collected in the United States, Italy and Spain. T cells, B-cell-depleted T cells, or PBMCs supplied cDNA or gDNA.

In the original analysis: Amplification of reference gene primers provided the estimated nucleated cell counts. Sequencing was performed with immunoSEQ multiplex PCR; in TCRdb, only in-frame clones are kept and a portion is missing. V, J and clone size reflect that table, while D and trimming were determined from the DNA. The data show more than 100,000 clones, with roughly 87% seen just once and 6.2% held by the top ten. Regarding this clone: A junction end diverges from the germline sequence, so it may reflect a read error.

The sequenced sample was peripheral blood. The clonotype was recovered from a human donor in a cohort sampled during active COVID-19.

The CDR3 sequence is CATSVGPGQENTGELFF. In DNA, the CDR3 is TGTGCCACTAGTGTTGGGCCGGGACAGGAAAACACCGGGGAGCTGTTTTTT. J is TRBJ2-2 and V is TRBV24-1; 8 bases agree with TRBD1. The CDR3 is 17 residues long. Germline CDR1 reads KGHDR; CDR2 reads SFDVKD.